The following is a T cell receptor (beta chain) sequence with its context. Only one base separates this from a far larger clonotype, so it likely reflects a read error. This record belongs to a study of kidney transplant recipient with SARS-CoV-2 infection. The CDR3 covers 14 residues. V lost 5 bases and J lost 13; bases outside the gene matches: 13. TCRdb re-called the reads through MiXCR, storing one row per CDR3 protein. Of approximately 250,000 distinct CDR3 sequences in the sample, more than 25% were seen once. The TCR was taken from a young adult male patient who had COVID-19 and was a kidney transplant recipient. The graft donor may have given rise to some T cells. The chain employs TRBV12-3 or TRBV12-4 and TRBJ2-5; TRBD1 matches at 10 bases. Sequences were derived from a blood sample, sampled at baseline and on roughly day 110 from a kidney transplant recipient. CDR3 DNA sequence: TGTGCCAGCAGTCCAGAGACAGGGGGCTGGGAGCTGTACTTC. Encoded protein: CASSPETGGWELYF.